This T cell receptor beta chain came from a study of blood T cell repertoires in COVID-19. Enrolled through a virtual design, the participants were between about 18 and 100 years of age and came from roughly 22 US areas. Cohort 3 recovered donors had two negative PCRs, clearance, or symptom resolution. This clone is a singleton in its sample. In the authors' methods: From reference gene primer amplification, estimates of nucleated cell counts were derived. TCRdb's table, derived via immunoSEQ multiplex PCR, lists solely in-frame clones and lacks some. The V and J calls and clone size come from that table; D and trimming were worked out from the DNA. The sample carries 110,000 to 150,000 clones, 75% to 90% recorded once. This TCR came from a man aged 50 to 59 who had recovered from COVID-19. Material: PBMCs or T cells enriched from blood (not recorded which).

Here the CDR3 DNA reads TGTGCCAGCCAGCATATAGGGGGCACCGGGGAGCTGTTTTTT. This codes for CASQHIGGTGELFF. The chain links TRBV6-5 to TRBJ2-2, with D perhaps matching TRBD1 (6 bases). The CDR3 loop spans 14 amino acids. Trimming took 8 bases from V and 4 from J, leaving 14 bases between them. Per the germline V gene, CDR1 is MNHEY and CDR2 is SVGAGI.